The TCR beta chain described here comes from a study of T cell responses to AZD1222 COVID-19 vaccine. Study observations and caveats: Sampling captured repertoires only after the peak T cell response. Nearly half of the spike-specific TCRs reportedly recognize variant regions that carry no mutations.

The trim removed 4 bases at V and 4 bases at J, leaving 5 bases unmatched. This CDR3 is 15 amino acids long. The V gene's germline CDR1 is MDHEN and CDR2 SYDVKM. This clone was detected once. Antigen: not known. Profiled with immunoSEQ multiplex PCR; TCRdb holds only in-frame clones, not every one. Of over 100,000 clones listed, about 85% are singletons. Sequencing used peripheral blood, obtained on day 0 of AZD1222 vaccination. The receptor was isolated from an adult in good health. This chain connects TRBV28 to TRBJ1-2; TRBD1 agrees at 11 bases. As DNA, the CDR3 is TGTGCCAGCAGTTCGGGACAGGGGGTGACCTATGGCTACACCTTC. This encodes CASSSGQGVTYGYTF.